The T cell receptor beta chain described here comes from a study of shared clonotypes between healthy human individuals. The donor population consisted of healthy HIV-negative adults with no recent acute infections or vaccinations. V trimming: 2 bases; J trimming: 3 bases; junction bases outside the gene matches: 7. CDR1 and CDR2 from the germline V gene are MDHEN and SYDVKM. The length of the CDR3 is 16 residues. This clone was recorded once. Repertoires were generated with immunoSEQ multiplex PCR, while TCRdb's copy carries only in-frame clones and drops some. The sample yields around 1,000,000 clones, around three quarters seen once.

This TCR came from a man aged 18-30 years in good health. Some clones in this sample may be carry-over from other donors' samples. Sequenced sample: memory CD4+ T cells from PBMCs. Subset given: CD45RA-negative fraction. This chain joins TRBV28 and TRBJ1-2; 9 bases are a match to TRBD1. The chain's CDR3 is CASSLIIWTGDYGYTF. Written as DNA, the CDR3 is TGTGCCAGCAGTTTAATCATCTGGACAGGGGACTATGGCTACACCTTC.